This T cell receptor (beta chain) was sequenced in a study of CD8+ T cells in alopecia areata. Overall study results and limits: In scalp samples, resident alphabeta T cells of normal skin are also sequenced. Tofacitinib produced a significant decrease in scalp clonality and in expanded CD8+ clones among the top 100. Higher clonality was seen in lesional scalp than in normal scalp, especially in alopecia totalis/universalis.

Comment on this clone: Its cognate antigen is unknown.

As the sequencing template, cDNA was produced by extracting RNA and reverse transcribing it. Measured with immunoSEQ multiplex PCR; TCRdb has only the in-frame clones, and not every one. The table shows 180,000 or so clones, with around 49% occurring only once. Treatment in this sample: oral pan-JAK inhibitor, 5-10 mg twice daily. Patients with alopecia areata provided lesional scalp punch biopsies as well as peripheral blood. Trimming took 8 bases from V and 8 from J, leaving 13 bases between them. Germline loops: CDR1 MNHNS, CDR2 SASEGT. This CDR3 comprises 13 residues. This sample comprised CD8+ T cells sorted from blood, obtained around week 54, from a patient treated with tofacitinib. The sequence came from a human donor with alopecia areata. The rearrangement joins TRBV6-1 to TRBJ1-6; possible D gene TRBD1, 5 bases. The CDR3 nucleotides read TGTGCCAGCGGCGCAGGGTGGGATTCACCCCTCCACTTT. Residues: CASGAGWDSPLHF.